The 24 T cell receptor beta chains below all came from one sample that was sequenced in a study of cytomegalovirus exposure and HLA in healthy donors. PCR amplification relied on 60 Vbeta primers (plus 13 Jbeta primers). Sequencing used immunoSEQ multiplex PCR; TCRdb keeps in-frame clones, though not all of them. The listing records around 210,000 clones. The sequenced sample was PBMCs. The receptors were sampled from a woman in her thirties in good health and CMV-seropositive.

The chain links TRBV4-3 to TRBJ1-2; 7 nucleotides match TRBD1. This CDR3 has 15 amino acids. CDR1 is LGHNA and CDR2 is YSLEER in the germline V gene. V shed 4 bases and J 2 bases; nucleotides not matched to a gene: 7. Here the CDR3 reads CASSLGVRGNYGYTF. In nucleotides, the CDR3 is TGCGCCAGCAGCCTAGGAGTCAGGGGGAACTATGGCTACACCTTC.

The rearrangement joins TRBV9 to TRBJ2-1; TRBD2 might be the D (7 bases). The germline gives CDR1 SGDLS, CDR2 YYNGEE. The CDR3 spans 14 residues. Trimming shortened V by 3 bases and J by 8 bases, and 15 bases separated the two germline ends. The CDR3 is CASSEGGRGDEQFF. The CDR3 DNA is TGTGCCAGCAGCGAGGGGGGGCGGGGTGATGAGCAGTTCTTC.

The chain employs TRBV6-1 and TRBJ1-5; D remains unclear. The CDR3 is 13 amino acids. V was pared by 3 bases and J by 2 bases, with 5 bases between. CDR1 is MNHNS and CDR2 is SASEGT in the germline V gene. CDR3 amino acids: CASSDLGNQPQHF. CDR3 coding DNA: TGTGCCAGCAGTGACCTTGGCAATCAGCCCCAGCATTTT.

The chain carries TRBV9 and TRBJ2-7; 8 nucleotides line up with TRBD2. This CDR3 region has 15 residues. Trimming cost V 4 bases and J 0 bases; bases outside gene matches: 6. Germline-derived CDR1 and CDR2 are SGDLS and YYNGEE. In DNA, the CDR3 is TGTGCCAGCAGCCCTCATAGCGGGAACTCCTACGAGCAGTACTTC. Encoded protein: CASSPHSGNSYEQYF.

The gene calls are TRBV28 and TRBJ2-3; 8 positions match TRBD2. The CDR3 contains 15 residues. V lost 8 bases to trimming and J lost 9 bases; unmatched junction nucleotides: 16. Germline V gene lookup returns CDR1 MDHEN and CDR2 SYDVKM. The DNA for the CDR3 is TGTGCCAGCGGGGCGGGAGCGGGAGAGATGGAAACGCAGTATTTT. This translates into CASGAGAGEMETQYF.

The CDR3 is CATSRPQGVYGYTF. The CDR3 DNA reads as TGTGCCACCAGCAGGCCACAGGGCGTCTATGGCTACACCTTC. V gene TRBV15 combines with J gene TRBJ1-2; possible D gene TRBD1, 6 bases. The germline V gene encodes CDR1 LNHNV and CDR2 YYDKDF (reference sequence). The V gene lost 3 bases and the J gene lost 4 bases, with 12 bases spanning the gap. The CDR3 extends over 14 amino acids.

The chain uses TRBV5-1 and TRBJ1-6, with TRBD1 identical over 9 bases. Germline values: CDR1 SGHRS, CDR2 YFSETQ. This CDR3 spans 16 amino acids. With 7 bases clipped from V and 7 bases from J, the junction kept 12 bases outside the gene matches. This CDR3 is CASRPLGQGRNSPLHF. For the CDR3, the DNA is TGCGCCAGCCGGCCGCTGGGACAGGGTAGGAATTCACCCCTCCACTTT.

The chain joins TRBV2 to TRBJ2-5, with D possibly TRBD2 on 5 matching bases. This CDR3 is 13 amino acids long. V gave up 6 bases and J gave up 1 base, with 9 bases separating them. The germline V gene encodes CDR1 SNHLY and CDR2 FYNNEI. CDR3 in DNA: TGTGCCAGCAGGGACTCATCCCAAGAGACCCAGTACTTC. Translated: CASRDSSQETQYF.

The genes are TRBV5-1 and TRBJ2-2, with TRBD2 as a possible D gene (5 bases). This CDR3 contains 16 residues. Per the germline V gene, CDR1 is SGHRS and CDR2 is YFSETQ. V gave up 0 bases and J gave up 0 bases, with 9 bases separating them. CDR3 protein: CASSLAKRSNTGELFF. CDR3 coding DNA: TGCGCCAGCAGCTTGGCCAAGCGGTCGAACACCGGGGAGCTGTTTTTT.

This CDR3 reads CASRGSGTANYGYTF. The CDR3 nucleotides are TGTGCCAGCAGGGGGTCCGGGACAGCTAACTATGGCTACACCTTC. The gene calls are TRBV27 and TRBJ1-2, with 7 nucleotides matching TRBD1. The germline V gene has CDR1 MNHEY and CDR2 SMNVEV (reference sequence). This CDR3 has 15 amino acids. V lost 6 bases, J lost 0 bases, and 7 bases stayed unmatched.

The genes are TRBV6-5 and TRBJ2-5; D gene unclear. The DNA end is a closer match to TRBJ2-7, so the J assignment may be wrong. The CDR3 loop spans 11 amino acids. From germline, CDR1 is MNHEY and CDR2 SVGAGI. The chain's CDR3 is CASSYYSEQYF. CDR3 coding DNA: TGTGCCAGCAGTTATTATTCCGAGCAGTACTTC.

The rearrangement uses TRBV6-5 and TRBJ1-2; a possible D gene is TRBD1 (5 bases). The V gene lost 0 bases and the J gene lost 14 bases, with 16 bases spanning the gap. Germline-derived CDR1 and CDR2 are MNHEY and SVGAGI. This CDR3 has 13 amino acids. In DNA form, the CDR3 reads TGTGCCAGCAGTTACTCGGGACTGGGCCGGGTAACCTTC. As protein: CASSYSGLGRVTF.

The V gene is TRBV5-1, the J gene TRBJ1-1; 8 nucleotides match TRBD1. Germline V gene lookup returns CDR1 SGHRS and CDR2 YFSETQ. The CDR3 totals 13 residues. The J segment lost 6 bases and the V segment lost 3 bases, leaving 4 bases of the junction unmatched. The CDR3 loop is CASSSGTGSEAFF. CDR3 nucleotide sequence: TGCGCCAGCAGCTCCGGGACAGGTTCTGAAGCTTTCTTT.

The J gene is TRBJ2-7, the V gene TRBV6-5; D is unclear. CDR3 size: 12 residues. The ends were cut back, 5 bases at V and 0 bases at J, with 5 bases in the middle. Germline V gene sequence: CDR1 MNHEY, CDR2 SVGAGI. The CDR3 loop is CASSTASYEQYF. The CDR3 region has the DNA TGTGCCAGCAGTACAGCCTCCTACGAGCAGTACTTC.

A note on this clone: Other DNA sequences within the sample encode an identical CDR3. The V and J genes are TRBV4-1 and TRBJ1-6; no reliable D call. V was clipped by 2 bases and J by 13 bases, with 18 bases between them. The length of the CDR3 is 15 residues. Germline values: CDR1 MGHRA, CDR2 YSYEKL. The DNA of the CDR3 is TGCGCCAGCAGCCAATTAGAGGTGCGAGGGTCGCCCCTCCACTTT. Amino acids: CASSQLEVRGSPLHF.

Here the CDR3 DNA reads TGCGCCAGCAGCTTACAGGGGCCCAGCTCCTATAATTCACCCCTCCACTTT. This gives the protein CASSLQGPSSYNSPLHF. The chain combines TRBV5-1 with TRBJ1-6, with 7 bases matching TRBD1. The CDR3 covers 17 residues. V shed 2 bases, J shed 0 bases, and the junction held 5 bases outside the gene matches. Germline V gene sequence: CDR1 SGHRS, CDR2 YFSETQ.

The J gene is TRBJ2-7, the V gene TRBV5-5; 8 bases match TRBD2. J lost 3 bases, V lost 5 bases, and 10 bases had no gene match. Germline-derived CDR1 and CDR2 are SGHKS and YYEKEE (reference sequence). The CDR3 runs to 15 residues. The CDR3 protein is CASSFGPGGFYEQYF. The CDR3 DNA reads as TGTGCCAGCAGTTTTGGACCGGGAGGGTTCTACGAGCAGTACTTC.

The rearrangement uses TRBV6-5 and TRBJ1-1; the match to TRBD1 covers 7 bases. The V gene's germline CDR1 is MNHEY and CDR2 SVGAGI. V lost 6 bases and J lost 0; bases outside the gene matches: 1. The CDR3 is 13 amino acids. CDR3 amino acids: CASRRGLNTEAFF. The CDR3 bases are TGTGCCAGCAGGAGGGGGCTGAACACTGAAGCTTTCTTT.

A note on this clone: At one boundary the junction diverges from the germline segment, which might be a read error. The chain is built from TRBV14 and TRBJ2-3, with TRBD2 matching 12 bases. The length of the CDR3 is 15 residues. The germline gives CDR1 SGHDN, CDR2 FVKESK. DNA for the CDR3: TGTGCCAGCAGCCCGGGACTAGCGGGCACAGATACGCGGTATTTT. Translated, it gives CASSPGLAGTDTRYF.

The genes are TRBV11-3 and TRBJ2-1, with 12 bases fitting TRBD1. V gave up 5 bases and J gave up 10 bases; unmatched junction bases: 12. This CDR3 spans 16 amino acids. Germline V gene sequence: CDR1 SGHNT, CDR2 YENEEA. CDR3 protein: CASSLRPGQGAVEQFF. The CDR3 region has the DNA TGTGCCAGCAGCCTACGTCCGGGACAGGGGGCGGTCGAGCAGTTCTTC. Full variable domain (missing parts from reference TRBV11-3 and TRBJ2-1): EAGVVQSPRYKIIEKKQPVAFWCNPISGHNTLYWYLQNLGQGPELLIRYENEEAVDDSQLPKDRFSAERLKGVDSTLKIQPAELGDSAVYLCASSLRPGQGAVEQFFGPGTRLTVL.

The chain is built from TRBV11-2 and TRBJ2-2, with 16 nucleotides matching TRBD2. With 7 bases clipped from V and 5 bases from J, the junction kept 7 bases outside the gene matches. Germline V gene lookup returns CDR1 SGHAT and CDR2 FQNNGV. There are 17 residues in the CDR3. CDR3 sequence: CASTLGLAGGPTGELFF. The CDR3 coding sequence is TGTGCCAGCACCCTGGGACTAGCGGGGGGGCCGACCGGGGAGCTGTTTTTT.

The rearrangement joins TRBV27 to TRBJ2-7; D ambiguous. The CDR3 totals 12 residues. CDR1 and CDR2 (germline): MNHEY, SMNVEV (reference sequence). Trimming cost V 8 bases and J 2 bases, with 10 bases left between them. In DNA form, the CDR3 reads TGTGCCAGCGGGTGGGCCCCCTACGAGCAGTACTTC. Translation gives CASGWAPYEQYF.

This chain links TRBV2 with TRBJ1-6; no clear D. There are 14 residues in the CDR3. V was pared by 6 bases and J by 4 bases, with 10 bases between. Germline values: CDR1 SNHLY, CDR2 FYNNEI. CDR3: CASSETLYNSPLHF. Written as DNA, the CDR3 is TGTGCCAGCAGCGAGACACTTTATAATTCACCCCTCCACTTT.

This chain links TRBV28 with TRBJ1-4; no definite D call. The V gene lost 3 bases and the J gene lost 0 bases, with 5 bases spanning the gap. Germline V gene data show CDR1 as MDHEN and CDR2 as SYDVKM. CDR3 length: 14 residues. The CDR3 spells CASSLVATNEKLFF. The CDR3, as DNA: TGTGCCAGCAGTTTGGTAGCAACTAATGAAAAACTGTTTTTT.